A single sample gave rise to the 3 T cell receptor beta chains below, sequenced in a study of blood T cell repertoires in COVID-19. This table comes from immunoSEQ multiplex PCR, and its TCRdb copy is limited to in-frame clones, with some not included. Here the sample spans 350,000 to 450,000 clones, about 90% being singletons. Sequencing was carried out using peripheral blood. The source of these receptors is a man between 35 and 55 years old with acute or convalescent COVID-19.

The rearrangement links TRBV3-1 (or the pseudogene TRBV3-2) to TRBJ2-7; 7 nucleotides align to TRBD1. CDR3 length equals 14 residues. V trimming: 4 bases; J trimming: 0 bases; junction bases outside the gene matches: 3. Looked up from germline, CDR1 is LGHDT and CDR2 is YNNKEL (reference sequence). For the CDR3, the DNA is TGTGCCAGCAGCCGACAGGGTCCCTCCTACGAGCAGTACTTC. Amino acid sequence: CASSRQGPSYEQYF.

The chain links TRBV3-1 (or the pseudogene TRBV3-2) to TRBJ1-6; no reliable D call. Looked up from germline, CDR1 is LGHDT and CDR2 is YNNKEL (reference sequence). This CDR3 comprises 16 residues. V was clipped by 0 bases and J by 5 bases, with 11 bases between them. This CDR3 reads CASSQDRAFNNSPLHF. The CDR3 DNA sequence: TGTGCCAGCAGCCAAGATAGAGCATTCAATAATTCACCCCTCCACTTT.

The chain recombines TRBV29-1 with TRBJ1-3, with 8 bases lining up with TRBD1. After removal of 6 bases from V and 3 bases from J, the junction contained 7 bases not matched to a gene. Germline assignment: CDR1 SQVTM and CDR2 ANQGSEA. The CDR3 has 14 residues. The CDR3 DNA reads as TGCAGCGTGCTGGACAGGGAAGTTGGAAACACCATATATTTT. It is translated as CSVLDREVGNTIYF.